The next 6 T cell receptor beta chains were all read from a single sample in a study of blood T cell repertoires in COVID-19. TCRdb keeps only in-frame clones here, not all; method: immunoSEQ multiplex PCR. The sample includes about 440,000 clones, 90% of them seen just once. The sequencing sample was made of PBMCs or T cells enriched from blood (not recorded which). The receptors were sampled from a man between 18 and 29 years old who had recovered from COVID-19.

The V and J genes are TRBV19 and TRBJ1-5, with 7 bases identical to TRBD1. The trim removed 7 bases at V and 5 bases at J, leaving 14 bases unmatched. The CDR3 runs 16 residues. From germline, CDR1 is LNHDA and CDR2 SQIVND (reference sequence). CDR3 DNA: TGTGCCAGTACCGACCCCCGAGAGGGGGCTCATCAGCCCCAGCATTTT. This gives the protein CASTDPREGAHQPQHF.

The chain employs TRBV4-1 and TRBJ2-1; tentatively, D is TRBD1 (5 bases). The germline CDR1 and CDR2 sequences are MGHRA and YSYEKL. This CDR3 contains 14 residues. V lost 0 bases and J 10 bases, leaving 13 bases between the germline ends. CDR3 DNA: TGCGCCAGCAGCCAAGAGCCAGGGAATTGGGAGCAGTTCTTC. Residues: CASSQEPGNWEQFF.

V gene TRBV6-5 combines with J gene TRBJ2-7, with D perhaps matching TRBD1 (6 bases). Germline V gives CDR1 MNHEY, CDR2 SVGAGI. The germline V and J ends were trimmed by 7 bases and 5 bases, with 9 bases remaining between them. The CDR3 runs to 11 residues. CDR3 protein: CASIYRDEQYF. The DNA for the CDR3 is TGTGCCAGCATCTACAGGGACGAGCAGTACTTC.

The V gene is TRBV11-1, the J gene TRBJ1-2, with TRBD1 matching 7 bases. Germline lookup yields CDR1 SGHAT and CDR2 FQDESV (reference sequence). Trimming at V came to 3 bases and at J to 3 bases, leaving 4 bases not matched to a gene. The CDR3 contains 14 residues. Here the CDR3 reads CASSFRGNHYGYTF. In DNA, the CDR3 is TGTGCCAGCAGCTTCAGGGGGAATCACTATGGCTACACCTTC.

The V and J genes are TRBV1 and TRBJ2-1; the table's D call, TRBD2, was not checked against the DNA. TRBV1 is assigned pseudogene status. The CDR3 has 20 residues. CDR3 residues: CTSSQDRTSGRHSSYNEQFF. The CDR3 DNA reads TGCACCAGCAGCCAAGATCGGACTAGCGGGAGGCACAGCTCCTACAATGAGCAGTTCTTC.

The chain joins TRBV11-3 to TRBJ2-2, with 7 bases fitting TRBD2. The CDR3 totals 15 residues. The germline V gene encodes CDR1 SGHNT and CDR2 YENEEA. The V segment lost 5 bases and the J segment 4 bases; nucleotides outside the gene matches: 7. CDR3 coding DNA: TGTGCCAGCAGCGTGAGCGGGGCCGGCACCGGGGAGCTGTTTTTT. Amino acids: CASSVSGAGTGELFF.